This T cell receptor beta chain was documented in a study of blood T cell repertoires in COVID-19. Looking at the study overall: Donors in the United States, Italy and Spain gave samples during acute or convalescent COVID-19. Nucleic acid was either cDNA or gDNA, and it came from T cells, B-cell-depleted T cells, or PBMCs.

Under the authors' procedure: The assay estimated nucleated cells by amplifying reference gene primers. Here immunoSEQ multiplex PCR was the method, and the copy in TCRdb shows in-frame clones only, minus some. The D gene and trimming were derived from the DNA, and the V and J assignments and clone size from that table. The sample holds some 55,000 clones, about 89% seen once. V gave up 3 bases and J gave up 0 bases; unmatched junction bases: 3. The germline V gene has CDR1 MGHDK and CDR2 SYGVNS. This CDR3 region has 16 residues. The chain combines TRBV25-1 with TRBJ2-1; 9 nucleotides agree with TRBD2. The specimen was peripheral blood. This TCR derives from a man between 60 and 75 years old with acute or convalescent COVID-19. The CDR3 DNA follows: TGTGCCAGCAGTGACTTAGCGGGGGCCTCCTACAATGAGCAGTTCTTC. Amino acid sequence: CASSDLAGASYNEQFF.